Detailed here is one T cell receptor (beta chain). Authors' analysis steps: By means of reference gene primer amplification, nucleated cell counts were estimated. Data came from immunoSEQ multiplex PCR; TCRdb stores just in-frame clones and leaves some out. That table gives V, J and clone size, and the DNA gave D and trimming. The sample holds 100,000 to 150,000 clones, about 83% seen once. This entry comes from a study of blood T cell repertoires in COVID-19. Study background: Sample material is recorded as cDNA or gDNA derived from T cells, B-cell-depleted T cells, or PBMCs.

The V and J ends lost 2 bases and 1 base respectively, with 11 bases between them. In germline, CDR1 is LNHDA, CDR2 SQIVND (reference sequence). The CDR3 has 15 residues. The rearrangement joins TRBV19 to TRBJ1-2; TRBD1 might be the D (6 bases). The clonotype originates from a man in his 60s with acute or convalescent COVID-19. The sequenced sample was peripheral blood. The CDR3 DNA reads as TGTGCCAGTAGTATAACAGGACAGAATAACTATGGCTACACCTTC. This encodes CASSITGQNNYGYTF.